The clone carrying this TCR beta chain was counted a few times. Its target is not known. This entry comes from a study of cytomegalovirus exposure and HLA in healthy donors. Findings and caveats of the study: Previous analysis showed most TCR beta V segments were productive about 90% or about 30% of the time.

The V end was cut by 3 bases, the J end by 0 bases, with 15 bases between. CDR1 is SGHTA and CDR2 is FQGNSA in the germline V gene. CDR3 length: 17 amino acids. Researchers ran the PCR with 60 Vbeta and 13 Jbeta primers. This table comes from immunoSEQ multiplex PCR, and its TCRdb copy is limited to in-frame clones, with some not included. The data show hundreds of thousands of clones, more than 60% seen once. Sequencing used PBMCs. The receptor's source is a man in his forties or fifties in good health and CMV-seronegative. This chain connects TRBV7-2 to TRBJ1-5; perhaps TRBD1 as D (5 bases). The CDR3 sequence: CASSLGQAYYSNQPQHF. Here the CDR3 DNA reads TGTGCCAGCAGCTTGGGGCAGGCATACTATAGCAATCAGCCCCAGCATTTT.